This TCR beta chain came from a study of blood T cell repertoires in COVID-19. Study background: Material from acute and convalescent COVID-19 was sourced from the United States, Italy and Spain.

In the study's own analysis: From reference gene primer amplification, estimates of nucleated cell counts were derived. Here immunoSEQ multiplex PCR was the method, and the copy in TCRdb shows in-frame clones only, minus some. The V and J calls and the clone size are those of that table, but D and trimming were determined from the DNA. The repertoire includes about 150,000 clones, roughly four fifths of them detected once, and 7.3% sits in the top ten. Participant-reported clinical history was the basis for cohort assignment. Trimming took 0 bases from V and 4 from J, leaving 6 bases between them. Germline V gene sequence: CDR1 MNHEY, CDR2 SVGAGI. The CDR3 is 13 residues long.

Material for sequencing was PBMCs or T cells enriched from blood (not recorded which). The sequence was obtained from a man between 50 and 59 years old who had recovered from COVID-19. The chain couples TRBV6-5 to TRBJ1-2; D unresolved. CDR3 in DNA: TGTGCCAGCAGTTACTCCCGAGTCTATGGCTACACCTTC. This sequence encodes CASSYSRVYGYTF.